This T cell receptor (beta chain) was captured by sequencing in a study of blood T cells in healthy people across ages. In this sample, this clonotype turned up a few times. Primed by a sample-barcoded 5' primer and a J-beta primer mix, a second PCR proceeded for about 6 to 12 cycles. A minimum of 2.5 million CDR3-containing paired-end reads was obtained for each sample. TCRdb recomputed calls from the 5' RACE reads with MiXCR, one row per CDR3 protein. The data contain fewer than 1,200,000 distinct CDR3 sequences, 20% to 25% of them singletons. These data were likewise used in another study, on T cells of mothers and their children. That study reports: All extracted RNA went into cDNA synthesis, roughly 1.5 ug per 15 ul. Mothers yielded over 8.5 million CDR3 reads, children 2.5 million to 3 million each.

This sequence originates from a girl aged 2-9 years in good health. Sequenced input: blood.

The CDR3 protein is CASSLPRNQQYF. CDR3 in DNA: TGTGCCAGCAGCCTCCCCCGGAACCAGCAGTACTTC. V and J are TRBV13 and TRBJ2-7; D gene uncertain. The germline CDR1 and CDR2 sequences are PRHDT and FYEKMQ (reference sequence). Trimming took off 5 bases at V and 8 bases at J, with 13 bases between the two ends. CDR3 size: 12 residues.